This is a list of T cell receptor beta chains from one sample in a study of post-analysis software for immune sequencing data. TCRdb redid the calling of the PCR reads with MiXCR, one entry per CDR3 protein. The sample lists over 700,000 distinct CDR3 sequences, less than 35% occurring once. The sequenced sample was blood. The receptors were gathered from a girl aged 10 to 17 with multiple sclerosis. CDR3s include the opening cysteine and the closing phenylalanine or tryptophan.

v_call	j_call	cdr3_aa
TRBV7-9	TRBJ2-1	CASSPPSRADEQFF
TRBV29-1	TRBJ2-7	CSVEVPSRGSYEQYF
TRBV6-1	TRBJ2-1	CASSDYLARSYNEQFF
TRBV4-2	TRBJ2-3	CASSQEGSGPVVGRQYF
TRBV29-1	TRBJ1-2	CSVRMGPYGYTF
TRBV12-3/TRBV12-4	TRBJ1-5	CASSAREGPNQPQHF
TRBV12-3/TRBV12-4	TRBJ1-5	CASSLEVNQPQHF
TRBV29-1	TRBJ2-5	CSVRGQGWETQYF
TRBV20-1	TRBJ2-7	CSASKVQGDFPYEQYF
TRBV6-5	TRBJ2-5	CASRNGQKEEYF
TRBV27	TRBJ2-7	CASRRSGQVYEQYF
TRBV4-2	TRBJ2-2	CASSQADRVVTGELFF
TRBV12-3/TRBV12-4	TRBJ1-6	CASSLRRANSPLHF
TRBV12-3/TRBV12-4	TRBJ2-1	CASSLIGGPSYNEQFF
TRBV11-2	TRBJ2-5	CASSLESVSETQYF
TRBV29-1	TRBJ1-2	CSVNTGVDGHTF
TRBV5-5	TRBJ2-7	CASSTGTGPFEQYF
TRBV6-7	TRBJ2-1	CAPNLGTSGVSYNEQFF
TRBV28	TRBJ2-6	CASSLRPPKSGANVLTF
TRBV11-2	TRBJ2-1	CASSWGDPNEQFF
TRBV5-1	TRBJ2-3	CASSFRRPSTDTQYF
TRBV3-1	TRBJ2-7	CASSQGPPDSPSSYEQYF
TRBV10-3	TRBJ2-3	CAISESGGHTQYF
TRBV5-1	TRBJ2-4	CASSLGQEGNIQYF
TRBV5-1	TRBJ1-2	CASRRTPGQGAPNYGYTF
TRBV7-9	TRBJ1-4	CASSLPTNEKLFF
TRBV7-9	TRBJ2-1	CASSLARQGSSYNEQFF
TRBV4-1	TRBJ2-1	CASSHRKWDGDGSSYNEQFF
TRBV20-1	TRBJ2-1	CSARPGGGNEQFF
TRBV6-5	TRBJ2-3	CASSYGDTDTQYF
TRBV7-9	TRBJ2-3	CASSAQPSTDTQYF
TRBV5-1	TRBJ1-2	CASSLGDRSLNYGYTF
TRBV7-9	TRBJ2-5	CASSLKLDQETQYF
TRBV12-3/TRBV12-4	TRBJ2-1	CASLTHGRLSEQFF
TRBV20-1	TRBJ1-5	CSAILRGISRNQPQHF
TRBV7-9	TRBJ1-2	CASSLDTGRRGYTF
TRBV7-9	TRBJ2-3	CASSSVGSAGGTDTQYF
TRBV12-3/TRBV12-4	TRBJ2-4	CASRPSGARGHIQYF
TRBV29-1	TRBJ2-1	CSVEDLGGDEQFF
TRBV10-1	TRBJ2-5	CASSRGQGSGQETQYF
TRBV9	TRBJ2-3	CASSVDLAARWTDTQYF
TRBV4-3	TRBJ2-5	CASSQLLGGQETQYF
TRBV27	TRBJ2-7	CATRPGHHYEQYF
TRBV10-2	TRBJ2-3	CASKTTPGDTQYF
TRBV9	TRBJ2-3	CASSPEPDRVDTQYF
TRBV20-1	TRBJ1-1	CSARDRGPIRAFF
TRBV28	TRBJ1-4	CASSNDREDEKLFF
TRBV20-1	TRBJ2-7	CSVVTSEQYF
TRBV7-2	TRBJ2-3	CASSLIIRDTQYF
TRBV7-9	TRBJ2-1	CASSPKYNEQFF
TRBV7-8	TRBJ2-3	CASSPTSEYTDTQYF
TRBV7-9	TRBJ1-2	CASSLAGTEYGYTF